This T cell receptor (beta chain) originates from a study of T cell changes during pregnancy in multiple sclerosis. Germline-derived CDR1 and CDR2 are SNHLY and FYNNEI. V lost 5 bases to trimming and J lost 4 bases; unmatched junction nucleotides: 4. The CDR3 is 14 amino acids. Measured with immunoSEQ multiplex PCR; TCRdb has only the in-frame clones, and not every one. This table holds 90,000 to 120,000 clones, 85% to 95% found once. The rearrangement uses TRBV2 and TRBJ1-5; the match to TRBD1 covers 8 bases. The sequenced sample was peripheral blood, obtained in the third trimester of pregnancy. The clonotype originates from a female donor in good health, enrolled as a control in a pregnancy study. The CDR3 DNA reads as TGTGCCAGCAGTCCGGGACAGGCTAATCAGCCCCAGCATTTT. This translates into CASSPGQANQPQHF. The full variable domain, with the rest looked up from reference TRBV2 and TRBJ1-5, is EPEVTQTPSHQVTQMGQEVILRCVPISNHLYFYWYRQILGQKVEFLVSFYNNEISEKSEIFDDQFSVERPDGSNFTLKIRSTKLEDSAMYFCASSPGQANQPQHFGDGTRLSIL.